The present T cell receptor (beta chain) was sequenced within a study of early T cells in non-severe SARS-CoV-2 infection. Trimming left V 5 bases short and J 2 bases short, with 15 bases between. CDR1 and CDR2 from the germline V gene are SGHTA and FQGNSA. CDR3 length: 15 amino acids. About this clonotype itself: Antigen: not known.

Study-wide points: Using VDJdb, the matching emphasized anti-spike CD8 responses while missing private and CD4 specificities.

Unique molecular identifiers (one per individual cDNA molecule) were attached. A single record per CDR3 protein comes from TCRdb applying MiXCR to the 5' RACE reads. This table holds approximately 97,000 distinct CDR3 sequences, around 10% found once. The chain couples TRBV7-2 to TRBJ1-2, with TRBD1 as a possible D gene (5 bases). The input for sequencing was whole blood, taken at baseline. This sequence originates from an adult who was a healthcare worker with PCR-confirmed SARS-CoV-2 infection or an uninfected control (not recorded which). DNA of the CDR3: TGTGCCAGCAGCCCGCCCGCGGGGACCAACTATGGCTACACCTTC. Its translation is CASSPPAGTNYGYTF.